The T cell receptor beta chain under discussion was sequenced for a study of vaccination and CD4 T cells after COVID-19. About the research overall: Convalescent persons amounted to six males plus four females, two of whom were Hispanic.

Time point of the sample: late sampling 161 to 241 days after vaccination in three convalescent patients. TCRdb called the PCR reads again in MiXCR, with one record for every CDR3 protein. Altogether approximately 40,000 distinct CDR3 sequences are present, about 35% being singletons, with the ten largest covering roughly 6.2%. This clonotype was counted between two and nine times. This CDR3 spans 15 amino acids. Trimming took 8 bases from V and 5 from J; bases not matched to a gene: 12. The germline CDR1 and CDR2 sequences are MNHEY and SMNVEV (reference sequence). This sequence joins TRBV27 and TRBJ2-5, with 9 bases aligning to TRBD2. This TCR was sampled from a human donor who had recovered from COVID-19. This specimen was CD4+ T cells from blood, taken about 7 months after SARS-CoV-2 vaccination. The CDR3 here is CASGIAGTSKETQYF. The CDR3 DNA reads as TGTGCCAGCGGCATAGCCGGGACTAGCAAGGAGACCCAGTACTTC.